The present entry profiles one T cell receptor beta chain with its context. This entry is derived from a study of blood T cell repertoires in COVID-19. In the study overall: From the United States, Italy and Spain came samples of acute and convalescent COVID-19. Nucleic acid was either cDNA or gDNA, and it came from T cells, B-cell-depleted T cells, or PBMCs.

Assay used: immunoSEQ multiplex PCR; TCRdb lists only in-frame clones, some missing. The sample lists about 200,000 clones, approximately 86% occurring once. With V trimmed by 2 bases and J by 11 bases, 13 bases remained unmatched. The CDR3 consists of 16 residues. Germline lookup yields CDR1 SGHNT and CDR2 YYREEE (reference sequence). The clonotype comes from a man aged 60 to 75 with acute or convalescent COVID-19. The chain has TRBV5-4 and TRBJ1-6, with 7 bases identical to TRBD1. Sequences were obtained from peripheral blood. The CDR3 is CASSFGAGEDRTPLHF. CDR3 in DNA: TGTGCCAGCAGCTTCGGCGCAGGGGAGGACAGGACACCCCTCCACTTT.